The 14 T cell receptor beta chains in this list originate from one sample, sequenced in a study of cytomegalovirus exposure and HLA in healthy donors. The PCR used 60 Vbeta and 13 Jbeta primers. TCRdb's table, derived via immunoSEQ multiplex PCR, lists solely in-frame clones and lacks some. The repertoire consists of under 150,000 clones, with 70% to 85% occurring once and the leading ten covering roughly 2.6%. The specimen sequenced was PBMCs. Receptors were obtained from a man aged 45-65 years in good health and CMV-seronegative.

The CDR3 DNA sequence: TGTGCCAGCAGTGACAGGCTGGGGCCCCGCTACGAGCAGTACTTC. Its translation is CASSDRLGPRYEQYF. The chain has TRBV2 and TRBJ2-7; D is possibly TRBD1 (5 bases). In germline, CDR1 is SNHLY, CDR2 FYNNEI. This CDR3 has 15 amino acids. Trimming shortened V by 3 bases and J by 3 bases, and 15 bases separated the two germline ends.

V gene TRBV28 combines with J gene TRBJ2-7, with 9 nucleotides matching TRBD1. The germline gives CDR1 MDHEN, CDR2 SYDVKM. V shed 4 bases and J 1 base; nucleotides not matched to a gene: 2. The CDR3 loop spans 14 amino acids. The CDR3 coding sequence is TGTGCCAGCAGTTCCGGACAGGGGTCCTACGAGCAGTACTTC. This gives the protein CASSSGQGSYEQYF.

This clone was observed once. The chain has TRBV7-2 and TRBJ2-7; D gene unclear. This CDR3 comprises 15 residues. V lost 5 bases to trimming and J lost 2 bases, with 16 bases between them. From germline, CDR1 is SGHTA and CDR2 FQGNSA. This CDR3 is CASSLRYQTPYEQYF. The CDR3, as DNA: TGTGCCAGCAGCCTACGGTATCAAACCCCCTACGAGCAGTACTTC.

V usage is TRBV11-2 and J usage is TRBJ2-7, with D uncertain. Germline loops: CDR1 SGHAT, CDR2 FQNNGV. Deletions cut 4 bases from V and 2 bases from J, with 3 bases between. The CDR3 runs 11 residues. The DNA of the CDR3 is TGTGCCAGCAGCTCTACCTACGAGCAGTACTTC. Translation: CASSSTYEQYF.

The chain joins TRBV2 to TRBJ2-7; 10 bases are a match to TRBD1. V was pared by 5 bases and J by 5 bases, with 3 bases of the junction left unmatched. The CDR3 has 13 residues. Germline V lookup: CDR1 SNHLY, CDR2 FYNNEI. CDR3 loop: CASSWTGGHEQYF. The CDR3 nucleotides are TGTGCCAGCAGTTGGACAGGGGGTCACGAGCAGTACTTC. The variable domain in full, completed from reference TRBV2 and TRBJ2-7, reads EPEVTQTPSHQVTQMGQEVILRCVPISNHLYFYWYRQILGQKVEFLVSFYNNEISEKSEIFDDQFSVERPDGSNFTLKIRSTKLEDSAMYFCASSWTGGHEQYFGPGTRLTVT.

This chain connects TRBV6-4 to TRBJ2-3; D perhaps matches TRBD2 (7 bases). Deletions cut 6 bases from V and 0 bases from J, with 13 bases between. Germline V gives CDR1 MRHNA, CDR2 SNTAGT. The length of the CDR3 is 15 residues. The CDR3 sequence: CASRGGGPSTDTQYF. Written as DNA, the CDR3 is TGTGCCAGCAGGGGAGGGGGGCCCAGCACAGATACGCAGTATTTT.

J is TRBJ1-1 and V is TRBV19; D is unclear. Trimming stripped 5 bases from V and 1 base from J, with 11 bases between. Germline V gives CDR1 LNHDA, CDR2 SQIVND (reference sequence). The CDR3 consists of 14 residues. CDR3 amino acids: CASSPRRENTEAFF. Here the CDR3 DNA reads TGTGCCAGTAGTCCCCGGCGGGAGAACACTGAAGCTTTCTTT.

J is TRBJ1-3 and V is TRBV7-8; 9 positions match TRBD1. Germline CDR1 and CDR2: SGHVS and FQNEAQ. Trimming removed 5 bases from V and 4 bases from J; junction bases left unmatched: 6. CDR3 length: 15 amino acids. The CDR3: CASSVDRGTGNTIYF. DNA for the CDR3: TGTGCCAGCAGCGTGGACAGGGGTACGGGAAACACCATATATTTT.

The count of this clone is one. The CDR3 region is CAWSREETQYF. In DNA, the CDR3 is TGTGCCTGGAGTAGAGAGGAGACCCAGTACTTC. This rearrangement joins TRBV30 to TRBJ2-5; the D is unclear. This CDR3 contains 11 residues. The V end was cut by 2 bases, the J end by 5 bases, with 6 bases between. Germline loops: CDR1 GTSNPN, CDR2 SVGIG (reference sequence).

The V gene is TRBV19, the J gene TRBJ2-7, with TRBD1 matching over 10 bases. CDR1 LNHDA and CDR2 SQIVND come from the germline V gene (reference sequence). Trimming took 3 bases from V and 1 from J; bases not matched to a gene: 9. The CDR3 has 17 amino acids. The CDR3 sequence is CASSIVPGDRGSYEQYF. CDR3 DNA sequence: TGTGCCAGTAGTATTGTGCCGGGGGACAGGGGATCCTACGAGCAGTACTTC.

The J gene is TRBJ1-1, the V gene TRBV5-5; no clear D. V lost 6 bases and J 7 bases, leaving 10 bases between the germline ends. The CDR3 loop spans 11 amino acids. In germline, CDR1 is SGHKS, CDR2 YYEKEE (reference sequence). CDR3 sequence: CASTESNEAFF. In DNA form, the CDR3 reads TGTGCCAGCACGGAGAGTAATGAAGCTTTCTTT.

The chain has TRBV7-9 and TRBJ1-1, with D possibly matching TRBD1 (5 bases). CDR3 length: 13 residues. CDR1 and CDR2 from the germline V gene are SEHNR and FQNEAQ (reference sequence). With 5 bases removed from V and 8 bases from J, the gap between germline ends came to 15 bases. The CDR3 spells CASSPAGQFEAFF. The CDR3, as DNA: TGTGCCAGCAGCCCCGCGGGGCAATTCGAAGCTTTCTTT.

The DNA of the CDR3 is TGTGCCAGTAGTCGATCAGACAGGGGGTTCGGAGAGACCCAGTACTTC. Translated, it gives CASSRSDRGFGETQYF. The chain recombines TRBV19 with TRBJ2-5; the match to TRBD1 covers 9 bases. J was trimmed by 4 bases and V by 5 bases; bases with no gene match: 11. The germline V gene has CDR1 LNHDA and CDR2 SQIVND (reference sequence). The CDR3 loop spans 16 amino acids.

The V and J genes are TRBV5-1 and TRBJ2-3, with D maybe TRBD1 (7 bases). Germline V lookup: CDR1 SGHRS, CDR2 YFSETQ. Trimming took off 0 bases at V and 4 bases at J, with 24 bases between the two ends. There are 19 residues in the CDR3. In nucleotides, the CDR3 is TGCGCCAGCAGCTTGGCACGTGCGGGGACAGCCAGCTCCGCAGATACGCAGTATTTT. Amino acid sequence: CASSLARAGTASSADTQYF.